This T cell receptor beta chain was found in a study of identical twins. This clonotype has a count of ten or more. The CDR3 is 16 residues long. Germline V gene lookup returns CDR1 SGHRS and CDR2 YFSETQ. V lost 4 bases to trimming and J lost 5 bases, with 21 bases between them. MiXCR, run by TCRdb on the 5' RACE reads, gives a single entry per CDR3 protein. Of fewer than 650,000 distinct CDR3 sequences detected, 7.1% appear once; the ten largest clones hold roughly 1.6%. This sample also appeared in a second study, on yellow fever vaccine responses in identical twins.

This TCR came from a woman aged 18-29 years in good health. Input material: PBMCs. This chain connects TRBV5-1 to TRBJ1-1, with a possible D match to TRBD1 (5 bases). The CDR3 bases are TGCGCCAGCAGCCCCGATAGGGTCAAGGGGTTGACTGAAGCTTTCTTT. Protein: CASSPDRVKGLTEAFF.